A selection of T cell receptor beta chains follows, all from one sample in a study of OX40 agonist ivuxolimab in advanced cancers. The data were produced by immunoSEQ multiplex PCR, yet TCRdb's version contains in-frame clones alone and is incomplete. The sample comprises 30,000 to 40,000 clones, 70% to 80% of which are singletons, and roughly 9.8% rests with the top ten. Sample: CD4+ or CD8+ T cells sorted from blood, taken in a trial of the OX40 agonist ivuxolimab. The receptors come from an adult with an advanced solid tumor such as melanoma, head and neck, liver or kidney cancer. The CDR3 runs from the conserved cysteine through the conserved F or W. The D gene is left open where the match is weak. Only part of the rows carry a size: once, few, many, or a class if the clone is expanded.

v_call,d_call,j_call,clone_size,cdr3_nt,cdr3_aa
TRBV29-1,-,TRBJ1-2,-,TGCAGCGTTGATGGTTTTTGGGGATATGGCTACACCTTC,CSVDGFWGYGYTF
TRBV18,TRBD1,TRBJ2-1,few,TGTGCCAGCTCACCAAGGTTAAGTGGGACAGGGGCATACAATGAGCAGTTCTTC,CASSPRLSGTGAYNEQFF
TRBV23-1,-,TRBJ2-3,-,TGCGCCAGCAGTCAATCATTTCGGCCCCAGGGGATCACAGATACGCAGTATTTT,CASSQSFRPQGITDTQYF
TRBV6-1,-,TRBJ1-5,few,TGTGCCAGCAGGATACAGGTCAATCAGCCCCAGCATTTT,CASRIQVNQPQHF
TRBV19,-,TRBJ1-1,once,TGTGCCAGTAGTACACAAACTAACACTGAAGCTTTCTTT,CASSTQTNTEAFF
TRBV11-2,-,TRBJ2-2,-,TGTGCCAGCAGCTTAGTGGAAAACACCGGGGAGCTGTTTTTT,CASSLVENTGELFF
TRBV2,TRBD1,TRBJ1-2,-,TGTGCCAGTAGTGAATCCCGGGACAGGGGGCCCGGCTACACCTTC,CASSESRDRGPGYTF
TRBV30,-,TRBJ1-1,-,TGTGCCTGGAGGATGAACACTGAAGCTTTCTTT,CAWRMNTEAFF
TRBV6-6,TRBD2,TRBJ2-5,-,TGTGCCAGCAGAGCACTAGCGGGGCAAGAGACCCAGTACTTC,CASRALAGQETQYF
TRBV7-3,-,TRBJ1-5,-,TGTGCCAGCAGAAAACAGAGCCGGGATGAGCCCCAGCATTTT,CASRKQSRDEPQHF
TRBV11-2,-,TRBJ1-4,-,TGTGCCAGCAGCCCCCACCGACCGTCCCTTAATGAAAAACTGTTTTTT,CASSPHRPSLNEKLFF
TRBV30,-,TRBJ1-2,-,TGTGCCTGCCCCGGGGGCTATGGCTACACCTTC,CACPGGYGYTF
TRBV18,-,TRBJ1-2,-,TGTGCCAGCTCACCACCGACCGAGACCTATGGCTACACCTTC,CASSPPTETYGYTF
TRBV7-9,TRBD1,TRBJ1-2,-,TGTGCCAGCAGCCTCGTGAGAGGGGGCGCAGAGGGCTACACCTTC,CASSLVRGGAEGYTF
TRBV30,-,TRBJ1-2,-,TGTGCCTGGAGTGTACCCGCAGGTCGAGGCTACACCTTC,CAWSVPAGRGYTF
TRBV5-1,-,TRBJ1-4,-,TGCGCCAGCAGCTTGCCGGAGTGGGAAAAACTGTTTTTT,CASSLPEWEKLFF
TRBV6-1,-,TRBJ2-7,-,TGTGCCAGCAAGCCCCCGAAGGAAACCTACGAGCAGTACTTC,CASKPPKETYEQYF
TRBV28,-,TRBJ2-7,-,TGTGCCAGCAGTACGGGATCCTACGAGCAGTACTTC,CASSTGSYEQYF
TRBV10-3,-,TRBJ2-2,-,TGTGCCATCAGTGGATACACTGGGGAGCTGTTTTTT,CAISGYTGELFF
TRBV6-5,-,TRBJ1-4,-,TGTGCCAGCAGACTCCGACTGGAAGGGAAACTGTTTTTT,CASRLRLEGKLFF
TRBV6-5,-,TRBJ1-1,-,TGTGCCAGCCACAGGGAAAACACTGAAGCTTTCTTT,CASHRENTEAFF
TRBV7-9,-,TRBJ2-7,-,TGTGCCAGCAGCCCCCGGGACCGGTACGAGCAGTACTTC,CASSPRDRYEQYF
TRBV29-1,-,TRBJ2-7,-,TGCAGCGTTCAGGGAAGAGACTACGAGCAGTACTTC,CSVQGRDYEQYF
TRBV7-6,TRBD2,TRBJ2-6,-,TGTGCCAGCAGCTTAATGGGGGGGTCTGGGGCCAACGTCCTGACTTTC,CASSLMGGSGANVLTF
TRBV2,-,TRBJ1-4,once,TGTGCCAGCGGTCTAGAAGGAAAACTGTTTTTT,CASGLEGKLFF
TRBV6-1,-,TRBJ1-2,-,TGTGCCAGCAGTGAAGCACAGTTCCTTCTTAACTATGGCTACACCTTC,CASSEAQFLLNYGYTF
TRBV7-9,-,TRBJ2-3,-,TGTGCCAGCAGCTTAGTAGGGAGAGGGAGCACAGATACGCAGTATTTT,CASSLVGRGSTDTQYF
TRBV18,-,TRBJ1-1,-,TGTGCCAGCTCACCGGGAGCGAACACTGAAGCTTTCTTT,CASSPGANTEAFF
TRBV6-1,-,TRBJ1-2,-,TGTGCCAGCAGTGAAGACTATGGCTACACCTTC,CASSEDYGYTF
TRBV6-5,-,TRBJ1-4,-,TGTGCCAGCAGTTACGACGGGACGGAACTGTTTTTT,CASSYDGTELFF
TRBV30,TRBD1,TRBJ2-7,-,TGTGCCTGGAGTGTAAAGGGGGCAAGCTACGAGCAGTACTTC,CAWSVKGASYEQYF
TRBV14,-,TRBJ2-3,-,TGTGCTAATTTTTTCCGCAAAGCGATTAACTCCCCTAGCACAGATACGCAGTATTTT,CANFFRKAINSPSTDTQYF
TRBV5-1,-,TRBJ2-1,-,TGCGCCAGCAGCTTGGATCCGGGGGCCTTGAATGAGCAGTTCTTC,CASSLDPGALNEQFF
TRBV5-1,-,TRBJ2-7,once,TGTGCCAGCAGCTTGGGACGGTTCGACGAGCAGTACTTC,CASSLGRFDEQYF
TRBV6-6,-,TRBJ2-6,-,TGTGCCACCAGTCGGACGATCTCTGGGGCCAACGTCCTGACTTTC,CATSRTISGANVLTF
TRBV10-1,-,TRBJ2-1,-,TGCGCCAGCAGTGAGTCGGCGCTTAATGAGCAGTTCTTC,CASSESALNEQFF
TRBV30,-,TRBJ2-1,-,TGTGCCTGGAGGTCAAGAGGTGGTGAGCAGTTCTTC,CAWRSRGGEQFF
TRBV18,-,TRBJ2-3,-,TGTGCCAGCTCAGGAAGCACAGATACGCAGTATTTT,CASSGSTDTQYF
TRBV5-1,-,TRBJ2-5,-,TGCGCCAGCAGCTGGGGGTCAGCGACCCGGTACCAAGAGACCCAGTACTTC,CASSWGSATRYQETQYF
TRBV6-5,-,TRBJ2-3,-,TGTGCCACCAGGGGCCAGAGCACAGATACGCAGTATTTT,CATRGQSTDTQYF
TRBV28,-,TRBJ1-2,-,TGTGCCAGCAGTTTCCACAGGGAGGGCTATGGCTACACCTTC,CASSFHREGYGYTF
TRBV19,-,TRBJ1-3,-,TGTGCCAGTAGTGACGGGACCTACTCTGGAAACACCATATACTTT,CASSDGTYSGNTIYF
TRBV28,-,TRBJ2-7,-,TGTGCCAGCCGGACAGCCTACGAGCAGTACTTC,CASRTAYEQYF
TRBV6-5,-,TRBJ1-1,-,TGTGCCATTCACACCAACGGGGATCAAGCTTTCTTT,CAIHTNGDQAFF
TRBV11-3,TRBD2,TRBJ2-1,-,TGTGCCAGCAGCCCCGAAGGTAGCGGGCACAATGAGCAGTTCTTC,CASSPEGSGHNEQFF
TRBV7-9,-,TRBJ2-2,-,TGTGCCAGCAGCTTAGCGACAACCCGAATCGGGGAGCTGTTTTTT,CASSLATTRIGELFF
TRBV29-1,-,TRBJ1-1,few,TGCAGCGTTGAAGATGTCTTAGAAGCTTTCTTT,CSVEDVLEAFF
TRBV29-1,-,TRBJ2-5,-,TGCAGCGTTAAGGTGATGGAAACCCAGTACTTC,CSVKVMETQYF
TRBV2,TRBD2,TRBJ2-7,-,TGTGCCAGCAGTGAGGGAGCGGGGGTTCTTAAGAAAGACGAGCAGTACTTC,CASSEGAGVLKKDEQYF
TRBV5-1,-,TRBJ1-2,few,TGCGCCAGCAGCCATGGTGGTTATGCCGGCTACACCTTC,CASSHGGYAGYTF
TRBV28,-,TRBJ1-5,few,TGTGCCACTGAACGACAGAGTAATCAGCCCCAGCATTTT,CATERQSNQPQHF
TRBV7-8,TRBD1,TRBJ1-1,few,TGTGCCAGCATCGACAGGGTTGGGGACACTGAAGCTTTCTTT,CASIDRVGDTEAFF